Following are 17 T cell receptor beta chains from one sample sequenced in a study of T cell responses to AZD1222 COVID-19 vaccine. Only in-frame clones appear in the TCRdb table, and some are missing; sequencing was by immunoSEQ multiplex PCR. The repertoire includes approximately 120,000 clones, over 75% of them detected once, and 8% to 13% sits in the top ten. This specimen consisted of peripheral blood, obtained on day 0 of AZD1222 vaccination. These receptors originate from an adult in good health.

This chain joins TRBV9 and TRBJ2-1, with TRBD2 matching 9 bases. The CDR3 has 14 amino acids. V gave up 2 bases and J gave up 7 bases; unmatched junction bases: 4. Germline assignment: CDR1 SGDLS and CDR2 YYNGEE. The CDR3 protein is CASSVRLAENEQFF. CDR3 nucleotides: TGTGCCAGCAGCGTCCGACTAGCGGAAAATGAGCAGTTCTTC.

The chain carries TRBV18 and TRBJ2-2; D remains unclear. The length of the CDR3 is 13 residues. The V gene's germline CDR1 is KGHSH and CDR2 LQKENI. V lost 0 bases and J lost 6, with 5 bases in between. CDR3 nucleotides: TGTGCCAGCTCACCACCGCCACCCGGGGAGCTGTTTTTT. Amino acids: CASSPPPPGELFF.

The genes are TRBV7-9 and TRBJ2-7; TRBD1 agrees at 9 bases. V lost 3 bases to trimming and J lost 6 bases; unmatched junction nucleotides: 9. Germline-derived CDR1 and CDR2 are SEHNR and FQNEAQ (reference sequence). The CDR3 contains 15 residues. The CDR3 here is CASSFSGTGFGEQYF. DNA of the CDR3: TGTGCCAGCAGCTTCTCCGGGACAGGGTTCGGCGAGCAGTACTTC.

V and J are TRBV6-5 and TRBJ1-2, with 8 bases that match TRBD1. This CDR3 comprises 13 residues. Trimming took 8 bases from V and 4 from J; bases not matched to a gene: 6. Germline V lookup: CDR1 MNHEY, CDR2 SVGAGI. In DNA, the CDR3 is TGTGCCAGCGGGCAGGGACAGGCCTATGGCTACACCTTC. As protein: CASGQGQAYGYTF.

This chain links TRBV24-1 with TRBJ2-3, with TRBD2 matching over 12 bases. CDR1 and CDR2 (germline): KGHDR, SFDVKD. Losses at the gene ends were 4 bases for V and 2 bases for J; bases not matched to a gene: 6. This CDR3 has 17 amino acids. CDR3 DNA: TGTGCCACCAGTGACACCGGACTAGCGGGGATCACAGATACGCAGTATTTT. It is translated as CATSDTGLAGITDTQYF.

The V call is TRBV30, the J call TRBJ2-7; tentatively, D is TRBD2 (6 bases). There are 14 residues in the CDR3. Between the trimmed V and J ends, which lost 1 base and 2 bases, there was a span of 12 bases. Germline CDR1 and CDR2: GTSNPN and SVGIG (reference sequence). The CDR3 coding sequence is TGTGCCTGGAGTGGATTAGCGGCAGCCTACGAGCAGTACTTC. Translated, it gives CAWSGLAAAYEQYF.

V and J are TRBV9 and TRBJ2-2; D unresolved. The V end was cut by 2 bases, the J end by 7 bases, with 12 bases between. The CDR3 has 14 amino acids. The germline CDR1 and CDR2 sequences are SGDLS and YYNGEE. CDR3 amino acids: CASSVPTTGGELFF. The CDR3 nucleotides are TGTGCCAGCAGCGTCCCGACGACGGGCGGGGAGCTGTTTTTT.

The V gene is TRBV7-8, the J gene TRBJ2-7, with TRBD1 as a possible D gene (5 bases). The length of the CDR3 is 16 residues. V lost 5 bases to trimming and J lost 0 bases, with 17 bases between them. Germline V gene sequence: CDR1 SGHVS, CDR2 FQNEAQ. Here the CDR3 reads CASSPHRGVLSYEQYF. As DNA, the CDR3 is TGTGCCAGCAGCCCACATAGGGGCGTACTCTCCTACGAGCAGTACTTC.

The J gene is TRBJ2-2, the V gene TRBV5-5; weak D call: TRBD2 (6 bases). V gave up 0 bases and J gave up 4 bases, with 10 bases separating them. CDR3 length: 15 residues. CDR1 is SGHKS and CDR2 is YYEKEE in the germline V gene (reference sequence). The CDR3 DNA reads TGTGCCAGCAGCTTGGGCGGGAAAGGCACCGGGGAGCTGTTTTTT. Amino acid sequence: CASSLGGKGTGELFF.

The J gene is TRBJ2-3, the V gene TRBV5-1, with 11 bases lining up with TRBD2. Germline V gives CDR1 SGHRS, CDR2 YFSETQ. CDR3 length: 18 residues. V lost 0 bases to trimming and J lost 0 bases; unmatched junction nucleotides: 6. CDR3 residues: CASSLGLAGGSSTDTQYF. DNA for the CDR3: TGCGCCAGCAGCTTGGGGCTAGCGGGGGGTTCTAGCACAGATACGCAGTATTTT. The variable domain in full, with the rest retrieved from reference TRBV5-1 and TRBJ2-3, is KAGVTQTPRYLIKTRGQQVTLSCSPISGHRSVSWYQQTPGQGLQFLFEYFSETQRNKGNFPGRFSGRQFSNSRSEMNVSTLELGDSALYLCASSLGLAGGSSTDTQYFGPGTRLTVL.

The J gene is TRBJ1-1, the V gene TRBV2; 10 nucleotides agree with TRBD1. In germline, CDR1 is SNHLY, CDR2 FYNNEI. V shed 8 bases, J shed 2 bases, and the junction held 5 bases outside the gene matches. This CDR3 spans 14 amino acids. In nucleotides, the CDR3 is TGTGCCAGCGTCCGGGACAGGGGAAACACTGAAGCTTTCTTT. Translation gives CASVRDRGNTEAFF.

The chain is built from TRBV2 and TRBJ1-6; 11 bases fit TRBD1. The V segment lost 5 bases and the J segment 9 bases; nucleotides outside the gene matches: 6. The CDR3 sequence is 15 residues long. Germline values: CDR1 SNHLY, CDR2 FYNNEI. This chain's CDR3 is CASSYAGTGGSPLHF. CDR3 DNA sequence: TGTGCCAGCAGTTATGCCGGGACAGGGGGTTCACCCCTCCACTTT.

The rearrangement uses TRBV4-1 and TRBJ2-2, with D possibly being TRBD1 (5 bases). Trimming left V 7 bases short and J 1 base short, with 10 bases between. CDR1 is MGHRA, CDR2 YSYEKL, per germline. This CDR3 contains 14 residues. The CDR3 DNA reads TGCGCCAGCACCTCAACAGGGAACACCGGGGAGCTGTTTTTT. Translated, it gives CASTSTGNTGELFF.

The chain combines TRBV15 with TRBJ1-6; no reliable D call. The V end was cut by 5 bases, the J end by 6 bases, with 8 bases between. The CDR3 covers 13 residues. Germline V lookup: CDR1 LNHNV, CDR2 YYDKDF (reference sequence). CDR3 protein: CATSGLFNSPLHF. CDR3 bases: TGTGCCACCAGCGGACTTTTTAATTCACCCCTCCACTTT.

The rearrangement links TRBV28 to TRBJ1-2; D gene uncertain. Germline CDR1 and CDR2: MDHEN and SYDVKM. The CDR3 totals 17 residues. V was clipped by 3 bases and J by 2 bases, with 19 bases between them. The CDR3, as DNA: TGTGCCAGCAGTTTTTATTTTGGGAACCTCAAAAACTATGGCTACACCTTC. As protein: CASSFYFGNLKNYGYTF.

The J gene is TRBJ2-4, the V gene TRBV12-5; 13 nucleotides agree with TRBD2. This CDR3 has 13 amino acids. CDR1 is LGHNT and CDR2 is FRNRAP in the germline V gene. The ends lost 9 bases at V and 8 bases at J; junction bases unmatched: 4. The CDR3, as DNA: TGTGCTAGCGGGACTAGCGGGGCTGACATTCAGTACTTC. Translated, it gives CASGTSGADIQYF.

This clone was picked up a small number of times. This chain connects TRBV5-6 to TRBJ2-3; 10 bases align to TRBD1. Losses at the gene ends were 1 base for V and 2 bases for J; bases not matched to a gene: 4. This CDR3 is 16 amino acids long. Per germline, CDR1 SGHDT and CDR2 YYEEEE. For the CDR3, the DNA is TGTGCCAGCAGCTTGCCGGGACAGGGGCCCACAGATACGCAGTATTTT. It yields the protein CASSLPGQGPTDTQYF.